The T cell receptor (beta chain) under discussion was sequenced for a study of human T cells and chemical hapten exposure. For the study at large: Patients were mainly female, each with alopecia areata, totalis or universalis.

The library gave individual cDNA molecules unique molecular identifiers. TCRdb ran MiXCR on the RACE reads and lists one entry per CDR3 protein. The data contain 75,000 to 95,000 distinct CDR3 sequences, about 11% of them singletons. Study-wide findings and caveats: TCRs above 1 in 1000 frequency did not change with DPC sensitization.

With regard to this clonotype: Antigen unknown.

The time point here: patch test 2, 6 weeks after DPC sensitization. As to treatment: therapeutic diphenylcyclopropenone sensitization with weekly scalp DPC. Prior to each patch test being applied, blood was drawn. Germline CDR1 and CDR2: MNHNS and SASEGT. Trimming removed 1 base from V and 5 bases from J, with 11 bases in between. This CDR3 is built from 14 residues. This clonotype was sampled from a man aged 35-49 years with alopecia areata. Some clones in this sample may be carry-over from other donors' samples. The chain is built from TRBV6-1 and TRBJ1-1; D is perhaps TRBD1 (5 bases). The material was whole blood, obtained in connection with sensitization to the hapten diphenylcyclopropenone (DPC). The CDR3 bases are TGTGCCAGCAGTGAAGGGGTCAGGGTTACTGAAGCTTTCTTT. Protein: CASSEGVRVTEAFF.